Presented here are 28 T cell receptor beta chains from one specimen sequenced in a study of early stage breast cancer tumors. The table came from immunoSEQ multiplex PCR; TCRdb's copy has only in-frame clones and leaves some out. The table has thousands of clones, 65% to 80% seen once. The sequenced sample was breast tumor tissue. These receptor sequences come from a person in their 40s with breast cancer.

Within the sample, this clone is large. The chain joins TRBV15 to TRBJ1-3, with D uncertain. The CDR3 spans 13 residues. V gave up 0 bases and J gave up 3 bases, with 3 bases separating them. In germline, CDR1 is LNHNV, CDR2 YYDKDF (reference sequence). The CDR3 here is CATSREFGNTIYF. CDR3 DNA sequence: TGTGCCACCAGCAGAGAATTTGGAAACACCATATATTTT.

This clone is large by share. CDR3 sequence: CASSLGGRGEGRHEQFF. The CDR3, as DNA: TGTGCCAGCAGCTTAGGGGGCCGGGGGGAGGGCCGACATGAGCAGTTCTTC. The chain uses TRBV7-6 and TRBJ2-1; 7 bases are a match to TRBD2. V shed 1 base and J 8 bases; nucleotides not matched to a gene: 14. Germline V CDR1 and CDR2: SGHVS, FNYEAQ. The CDR3 contains 17 residues.

On this clone: This is likely a read error, given that the CDR3 carries no conserved phenylalanine or tryptophan at its end. The chain recombines TRBV9 with TRBJ2-7, with D possibly called TRBD1 or TRBD2 (5 bases each). The germline CDR1 and CDR2 sequences are SGDLS and YYNGEE. V lost 3 bases and J 5 bases, leaving 12 bases between the germline ends. This CDR3 is 13 amino acids long. This CDR3 reads CASSGEQGNEQYC. CDR3 coding DNA: TGTGCCAGCAGCGGGGAGCAGGGAAACGAGCAGTACTGT.

The rearrangement links TRBV2 to TRBJ1-4, with no clear D. V lost 7 bases and J lost 0, with 15 bases in between. In germline, CDR1 is SNHLY, CDR2 FYNNEI. The CDR3 is 16 amino acids. CDR3 loop: CASNSGPHSTNEKLFF. The CDR3 bases are TGTGCCAGCAACAGTGGGCCGCATTCAACTAATGAAAAACTGTTTTTT.

The chain uses TRBV21-1 and TRBJ1-1. TRBV21-1 is flagged as a pseudogene. The CDR3 has 14 amino acids. The CDR3 loop reads CARLSSRGPTEAFF. Written as DNA, the CDR3 is TGTGCCAGACTCAGCAGCCGGGGGCCCACTGAAGCTTTCTTT.

The rearrangement joins TRBV4-3 to TRBJ1-1; D might be TRBD1 (5 bases). The CDR3 is made up of 15 amino acids. V shed 0 bases and J shed 4 bases, with 12 bases lying between them. Germline values: CDR1 LGHNA, CDR2 YSLEER. The CDR3 DNA follows: TGCGCCAGCAGCCAAGATAGAGCAGGGATCACTGAAGCTTTCTTT. Its translation is CASSQDRAGITEAFF.

This chain uses TRBV7-3 with TRBJ2-3, with D tentatively TRBD1 or TRBD2 (5 bases each). Germline loops: CDR1 SGHTA, CDR2 FQGTGA. CDR3 length equals 15 residues. V lost 6 bases and J 0 bases, leaving 13 bases between the germline ends. CDR3 coding DNA: TGTGCCAGCAGTCGGGACGGTTTCAGCACAGATACGCAGTATTTT. It translates to CASSRDGFSTDTQYF. The variable domain in full, with the rest retrieved from reference TRBV7-3 and TRBJ2-3, is GAGVSQTPSNKVTEKGKYVELRCDPISGHTALYWYRQSLGQGPEFLIYFQGTGAADDSGLPNDRFFAVRPEGSVSTLKIQRTERGDSAVYLCASSRDGFSTDTQYFGPGTRLTVL.

The V call is TRBV11-2, the J call TRBJ1-2; D gene ambiguous. This CDR3 has 13 residues. Germline V gene data show CDR1 as SGHAT and CDR2 as FQNNGV. Trimming shortened V by 1 base and J by 2 bases, and 5 bases separated the two germline ends. The DNA of the CDR3 is TGTGCCAGCAGCTTAGGGGCAAACTATGGCTACACCTTC. It specifies CASSLGANYGYTF. Full variable domain (missing parts from reference TRBV11-2 and TRBJ1-2): EAGVAQSPRYKIIEKRQSVAFWCNPISGHATLYWYQQILGQGPKLLIQFQNNGVVDDSQLPKDRFSAERLKGVDSTLKIQPAKLEDSAVYLCASSLGANYGYTFGSGTRLTVV.

V is TRBV16 and J is TRBJ2-2, with D maybe TRBD1 (5 bases). This CDR3 has 15 amino acids. Between the trimmed V and J ends, which lost 2 bases and 5 bases, there was a span of 12 bases. Germline V lookup: CDR1 KGHSY, CDR2 FQNENV. CDR3 loop: CASSQQGERTGELFF. CDR3 DNA sequence: TGTGCCAGCAGCCAACAGGGTGAAAGAACCGGGGAGCTGTTTTTT.

The chain is built from TRBV4-3 and TRBJ2-5; 8 nucleotides align to TRBD1. The trim removed 0 bases at V and 4 bases at J, leaving 4 bases unmatched. The CDR3 has 15 amino acids. CDR1 is LGHNA, CDR2 YSLEER, per germline. CDR3 region: CASSQDGGTGETQYF. CDR3 DNA: TGCGCCAGCAGCCAAGATGGGGGGACAGGAGAGACCCAGTACTTC.

This CDR3 is CSAGTSGRARGGEQFF. CDR3 DNA sequence: TGCAGCGCAGGGACTAGCGGGAGGGCCAGGGGGGGGGAGCAGTTCTTC. The chain recombines TRBV29-1 with TRBJ2-1; 16 bases fit TRBD2. The CDR3 sequence is 16 residues long. Germline loops: CDR1 SQVTM, CDR2 ANQGSEA. The V gene end was trimmed by 7 bases and the J gene end by 10 bases; junction bases not matched to a gene: 13.

This clone is a singleton in its sample. The J gene is TRBJ1-2, the V gene TRBV18; the match to TRBD1 covers 11 bases. From germline, CDR1 is KGHSH and CDR2 LQKENI. This CDR3 is built from 15 residues. V shed 3 bases and J 5 bases; nucleotides not matched to a gene: 5. The chain's CDR3 is CASSPRDRGGYGYTF. The CDR3 bases are TGTGCCAGCTCACCCCGGGACAGGGGGGGGTATGGCTACACCTTC.

The rearrangement links TRBV13 to TRBJ2-5; 7 bases are shared with TRBD1. V lost 4 bases to trimming and J lost 5 bases; unmatched junction nucleotides: 13. Germline V gene data show CDR1 as PRHDT and CDR2 as FYEKMQ (reference sequence). The CDR3 runs to 16 residues. The CDR3 DNA reads TGTGCCAGCAGCTCAGAGGGACAGACTGAGATTGAGACCCAGTACTTC. Translated: CASSSEGQTEIETQYF.

This chain connects TRBV4-1 to TRBJ2-7; a weak D match, TRBD1 (7 bases). The germline CDR1 and CDR2 sequences are MGHRA and YSYEKL. Trimming shortened V by 0 bases and J by 2 bases, and 17 bases separated the two germline ends. This CDR3 has 17 amino acids. CDR3 sequence: CASSQDRGRGTPYEQYF. CDR3 DNA: TGCGCCAGCAGCCAAGATCGAGGCAGGGGGACTCCCTACGAGCAGTACTTC.

V gene TRBV28 combines with J gene TRBJ2-7, with TRBD2 identical over 7 bases. Germline V gives CDR1 MDHEN, CDR2 SYDVKM. This CDR3 has 17 residues. Trimming removed 5 bases from V and 4 bases from J; junction bases left unmatched: 17. The CDR3 spells CASSIVRRSGIPYEQYF. CDR3 DNA: TGTGCCAGCAGTATAGTTCGAAGAAGCGGGATCCCATACGAGCAGTACTTC.

The chain employs TRBV5-4 and TRBJ2-5; 10 positions match TRBD2. Germline values: CDR1 SGHNT, CDR2 YYREEE (reference sequence). The CDR3 totals 16 residues. V lost 1 base and J lost 5; bases outside the gene matches: 8. The CDR3, as DNA: TGTGCCAGCAGCTTGTCCCTAGCGGGAGATGGGGAGACCCAGTACTTC. Its translation is CASSLSLAGDGETQYF.

The V gene is TRBV7-8, the J gene TRBJ2-7; 11 positions agree with TRBD2. Germline CDR1 reads SGHVS; CDR2 reads FQNEAQ. The CDR3 sequence is 19 residues long. V shed 5 bases and J 2 bases; nucleotides not matched to a gene: 17. CDR3 amino acids: CASSGLDRETSGDPYEQYF. The DNA for the CDR3 is TGTGCCAGCAGCGGGCTCGACAGGGAGACTAGCGGGGACCCCTACGAGCAGTACTTC.

The CDR3 DNA reads TGCAGCGTAAGACTAGCGCGGTTCGATGAGCAGTTCTTC. Its protein product is CSVRLARFDEQFF. This chain links TRBV29-1 with TRBJ2-1, with 8 positions matching TRBD2. Germline V gives CDR1 SQVTM, CDR2 ANQGSEA. Trimming cost V 6 bases and J 8 bases; bases outside gene matches: 9. The CDR3 is made up of 13 amino acids.

This clone has just a few counts. Here the CDR3 reads CASSPEQYYGYTF. For the CDR3, the DNA is TGTGCCAGCTCACCGGAACAGTACTATGGCTACACCTTC. This chain joins TRBV18 and TRBJ1-2; D gene unclear. In germline, CDR1 is KGHSH, CDR2 LQKENI. Deletions cut 3 bases from V and 3 bases from J, with 8 bases between. The CDR3 sequence is 13 residues long.

The chain is built from TRBV6-1 and TRBJ2-1; D is possibly TRBD1 (5 bases). From germline, CDR1 is MNHNS and CDR2 SASEGT. The CDR3 is 12 amino acids. V was pared by 1 base and J by 11 bases, with 9 bases between. CDR3 DNA sequence: TGTGCCAGCAGTGAAGAGGGGTTTAAGCAGTTCTTC. It specifies CASSEEGFKQFF.

The V gene is TRBV28, the J gene TRBJ2-7, with 9 nucleotides matching TRBD1. Germline V lookup: CDR1 MDHEN, CDR2 SYDVKM. The CDR3 extends over 16 amino acids. Unmatched junction bases numbered 10, after V lost 4 bases and J lost 3 bases. The CDR3 spells CASSSQRDREDYEQYF. Written as DNA, the CDR3 is TGTGCCAGCAGTTCTCAGCGGGACAGGGAGGACTACGAGCAGTACTTC.

V gene TRBV28 combines with J gene TRBJ2-7; D not resolved. The CDR3 extends over 13 amino acids. Trimming left V 6 bases short and J 7 bases short, with 16 bases between. Germline CDR1 reads MDHEN; CDR2 reads SYDVKM. The CDR3 DNA is TGTGCCAGCAGATTACCGGGTGCCTGGGAGCAGTACTTC. Translated, it gives CASRLPGAWEQYF.

This clone appeared a few times. The genes are TRBV27 and TRBJ2-7; D call uncertain. From germline, CDR1 is MNHEY and CDR2 SMNVEV (reference sequence). The CDR3 totals 13 residues. V was clipped by 1 base and J by 0 bases, with 4 bases between them. Here the CDR3 reads CASSLYRSYEQYF. The CDR3 nucleotides are TGTGCCAGCAGTTTATACCGCTCCTACGAGCAGTACTTC.

V is TRBV29-1 and J is TRBJ2-1, with 7 bases lining up with TRBD2. The CDR3 length is 16 residues. Germline trimming cut 5 bases from V and 0 bases from J; bases unmatched to any gene: 10. Looked up from germline, CDR1 is SQVTM and CDR2 is ANQGSEA. The CDR3 is CSVSDTSARSYNEQFF. The CDR3 coding sequence is TGCAGCGTTTCGGATACTAGCGCCCGCTCCTACAATGAGCAGTTCTTC.

The chain is built from TRBV6-4 and TRBJ2-3; D tentatively reads TRBD1 or TRBD2 (6 bases each). CDR3 size: 15 residues. In germline, CDR1 is MRHNA, CDR2 SNTAGT. V lost 2 bases to trimming and J lost 1 base, with 10 bases between them. As DNA, the CDR3 is TGTGCCAGCAGTGACGGGGGGCTAGGCACAGATACGCAGTATTTT. It is translated as CASSDGGLGTDTQYF.

In this sample, this clone turned up a few times. The V and J genes are TRBV11-3 and TRBJ2-7, with unresolved D. There are 13 residues in the CDR3. CDR1 is SGHNT, CDR2 YENEEA, per germline. Deletions cut 4 bases from V and 6 bases from J, with 13 bases between. The CDR3 protein is CASSSDSAREQYF. The CDR3 DNA reads as TGTGCCAGCAGCTCGGATTCGGCCCGCGAGCAGTACTTC.

This clone has just a few counts. This chain joins TRBV5-1 and TRBJ2-1, with 9 positions matching TRBD2. CDR1 SGHRS and CDR2 YFSETQ come from the germline V gene. The ends lost 0 bases at V and 2 bases at J; junction bases unmatched: 9. The CDR3 covers 18 residues. The CDR3 DNA is TGCGCCAGCAGCTTGGAGGCTAGCGGGACGTTCACCTACAATGAGCAGTTCTTC. Translating gives CASSLEASGTFTYNEQFF.

J is TRBJ2-1 and V is TRBV9, with D possibly TRBD1 on 5 matching bases. Germline-derived CDR1 and CDR2 are SGDLS and YYNGEE. The V end was cut by 2 bases, the J end by 9 bases, with 18 bases between. This CDR3 spans 15 amino acids. The CDR3 region has the DNA TGTGCCAGCAGCGTGATTCTAGGGGCGCTAGGTGAGCAGTTCTTC. Translation: CASSVILGALGEQFF.